These 24 T cell receptor beta chains were sequenced from one sample in a study of blood T cell repertoires in COVID-19. Method: immunoSEQ multiplex PCR; TCRdb's copy keeps in-frame clones and lacks some. Of about 260,000 clones listed, 90% are singletons. The sequenced material came from peripheral blood. These receptors were taken from a woman in her 40s with acute or convalescent COVID-19.

The CDR3 DNA reads TGTGCCAGCAAGACAGGGTATGGCAATCAGCCCCAGCATTTT. This codes for CASKTGYGNQPQHF. The rearrangement uses TRBV5-5 and TRBJ1-5; 7 nucleotides align to TRBD1. Germline V gives CDR1 SGHKS, CDR2 YYEKEE (reference sequence). CDR3 size: 14 residues. V gave up 6 bases and J gave up 2 bases; unmatched junction bases: 5.

V is TRBV19 and J is TRBJ1-5; D not certain. Germline V lookup: CDR1 LNHDA, CDR2 SQIVND (reference sequence). The CDR3 loop spans 14 amino acids. The V end was cut by 2 bases, the J end by 2 bases, with 7 bases between. The chain's CDR3 is CASSISGGNQPQHF. Written as DNA, the CDR3 is TGTGCCAGTAGTATATCCGGAGGCAATCAGCCCCAGCATTTT.

The chain combines TRBV19 with TRBJ1-5; tentatively, D is TRBD1 (6 bases). Germline V lookup: CDR1 LNHDA, CDR2 SQIVND (reference sequence). Between the trimmed V and J ends, which lost 2 bases and 6 bases, there was a span of 11 bases. The CDR3 consists of 14 residues. Here the CDR3 DNA reads TGTGCCAGTAGTATACAGGGGATAGGTCAGCCCCAGCATTTT. It translates to CASSIQGIGQPQHF.

This clone was seen just once. The conserved phenylalanine or tryptophan normally closing the CDR3 is absent here, so this likely arose from a read error. No DNA is shown, since the ends of the CDR3 on it are uncertain; the CDR3 is the one TCRdb lists. The genes are TRBV24-1 and TRBJ2-6; TRBD2, as called in the table, went unchecked against the DNA. Germline CDR1 KGHDR, CDR2 SFDVKD. With termini counted, the CDR3 has 8 amino acids. CDR3 amino acids: CAAGLGSL.

This rearrangement joins TRBV7-3 to TRBJ1-2, with 7 bases lining up with TRBD1. The trim removed 3 bases at V and 8 bases at J, leaving 6 bases unmatched. The CDR3 contains 13 residues. From germline, CDR1 is SGHTA and CDR2 FQGTGA. CDR3 protein: CASSFDRDGGYTF. CDR3 in DNA: TGTGCCAGCAGCTTTGACAGGGATGGAGGCTACACCTTC.

The chain combines TRBV5-1 with TRBJ2-1, with TRBD2 as a possible D gene (5 bases). The CDR3 extends over 12 amino acids. Germline CDR1 is SGHRS and CDR2 is YFSETQ. V was shortened by 0 bases and J by 9 bases, with 7 bases between the two germline ends. This CDR3 is CASSLGAAEQFF. In nucleotides, the CDR3 is TGCGCCAGCAGCTTGGGAGCGGCTGAGCAGTTCTTC. The variable domain in full, completed from reference TRBV5-1 and TRBJ2-1, reads KAGVTQTPRYLIKTRGQQVTLSCSPISGHRSVSWYQQTPGQGLQFLFEYFSETQRNKGNFPGRFSGRQFSNSRSEMNVSTLELGDSALYLCASSLGAAEQFFGPGTRLTVL.

The J gene is TRBJ1-5, the V gene TRBV19, with D possibly matching TRBD1 (5 bases). The CDR3 length is 19 residues. Deletions cut 5 bases from V and 3 bases from J, with 26 bases between. The germline CDR1 and CDR2 sequences are LNHDA and SQIVND (reference sequence). CDR3 protein: CASSPGSGHSPSLNQPQHF. CDR3 DNA sequence: TGTGCCAGTAGTCCCGGTTCCGGACACTCCCCTTCACTCAATCAGCCCCAGCATTTT.

J is TRBJ2-5 and V is TRBV24-1, with D tentatively TRBD2 (7 bases). Trimming shortened V by 5 bases and J by 5 bases, and 14 bases separated the two germline ends. Germline V gene lookup returns CDR1 KGHDR and CDR2 SFDVKD. The CDR3 is 14 amino acids. The CDR3 DNA follows: TGTGCCACCAGTGGGGGCAGGGGAGGGGAGACCCAGTACTTC. It is translated as CATSGGRGGETQYF.

Comment on this clone: Other DNA variants within this sample encode the same CDR3. This rearrangement joins TRBV5-1 to TRBJ2-2; D is unclear. CDR1 is SGHRS, CDR2 YFSETQ, per germline. CDR3 length: 14 residues. V dropped 2 bases and J dropped 3 bases, with 8 bases sitting between them. The DNA of the CDR3 is TGCGCCAGCAGCTTTAATGGAGACACCGGGGAGCTGTTTTTT. This encodes CASSFNGDTGELFF.

The CDR3: CASMTGESYNSPLHF. DNA of the CDR3: TGTGCCAGCATGACGGGGGAAAGCTATAATTCACCCCTCCACTTT. The gene calls are TRBV6-5 and TRBJ1-6; perhaps TRBD1 as D (5 bases). The length of the CDR3 is 15 residues. V lost 7 bases and J 3 bases, leaving 13 bases between the germline ends. Germline values: CDR1 MNHEY, CDR2 SVGAGI.

The rearrangement links TRBV12-5 to TRBJ2-6; the D gene is possibly TRBD2 (6 bases). The germline V gene has CDR1 LGHNT and CDR2 FRNRAP. Trimming cost V 5 bases and J 0 bases, with 20 bases left between them. The CDR3 runs 19 residues. The CDR3 sequence: CASGLRWAGRHSGANVLTF. The CDR3 coding sequence is TGTGCTAGTGGTCTCCGATGGGCAGGGAGGCACTCTGGGGCCAACGTCCTGACTTTC.

J is TRBJ1-1 and V is TRBV7-9, with D perhaps matching TRBD1 (6 bases). Trimming took 5 bases from V and 4 from J, leaving 14 bases between them. Germline loops: CDR1 SEHNR, CDR2 FQNEAQ (reference sequence). CDR3 length: 14 residues. For the CDR3, the DNA is TGTGCCAGCAGCCTCCACACAGGGACCACTGAAGCTTTCTTT. Amino acids: CASSLHTGTTEAFF.

On this clone itself: The same CDR3 arises from other DNA sequences in this sample as well. The V and J genes are TRBV2 and TRBJ1-5, with D possibly TRBD1 on 5 matching bases. CDR1 and CDR2 from the germline V gene are SNHLY and FYNNEI. CDR3 length: 13 amino acids. V lost 6 bases and J 4 bases, leaving 10 bases between the germline ends. The CDR3 region has the DNA TGTGCCAGCAGGGGTCAGGGAAATCAGCCCCAGCATTTT. Translating gives CASRGQGNQPQHF.

The chain couples TRBV14 to TRBJ1-1, with D possibly TRBD1 on 6 matching bases. The V gene's germline CDR1 is SGHDN and CDR2 FVKESK. The CDR3 runs 17 residues. Trimming left V 0 bases short and J 3 bases short, with 17 bases between. The CDR3 DNA reads TGTGCCAGCAGCCAAGACCGAGCACAGGGAGGGTACACTGAAGCTTTCTTT. Its protein product is CASSQDRAQGGYTEAFF.

The DNA of the CDR3 is TGTGCCAGCAGTGGCAGGGCTCAGATGAAAGCTTTCTTT. Its protein is CASSGRAQMKAFF. This chain uses TRBV27 with TRBJ1-1, with D tentatively TRBD1 (5 bases). V lost 5 bases and J 9 bases, leaving 16 bases between the germline ends. The CDR3 is 13 residues long. Germline V gives CDR1 MNHEY, CDR2 SMNVEV (reference sequence).

For the CDR3, the DNA is TGTGCCAGCAGCCAAGATGGCTTCTCTACAGGGGCTGGAAACACCATATATTTT. It yields the protein CASSQDGFSTGAGNTIYF. The chain employs TRBV3-1 (or the pseudogene TRBV3-2) and TRBJ1-3; 7 nucleotides match TRBD1. CDR1 is LGHDT, CDR2 YNNKEL, per germline (reference sequence). CDR3 length: 18 residues. With 0 bases clipped from V and 2 bases from J, the junction kept 10 bases outside the gene matches.

This clone has just one count. The chain combines TRBV6-6 with TRBJ2-5, with D perhaps matching TRBD2 (6 bases). In germline, CDR1 is MNHNY, CDR2 SVGAGI (reference sequence). The CDR3 is made up of 15 amino acids. With 9 bases removed from V and 1 base from J, the gap between germline ends came to 18 bases. The CDR3 region is CASSTGGAPQETQYF. For the CDR3, the DNA is TGTGCCAGTAGTACTGGCGGGGCTCCCCAAGAGACCCAGTACTTC.

This clone was found once. The chain employs TRBV2 and TRBJ2-2, with D maybe TRBD2 (7 bases). In germline, CDR1 is SNHLY, CDR2 FYNNEI. Trimming shortened V by 8 bases and J by 6 bases, and 19 bases separated the two germline ends. The CDR3 is 15 residues long. This chain's CDR3 is CASALLGGAAGELFF. As DNA, the CDR3 is TGTGCCAGCGCCCTCTTAGGGGGGGCGGCCGGGGAGCTGTTTTTT.

V and J are TRBV6-5 and TRBJ1-1; no clear D. CDR3 length: 14 amino acids. CDR1 is MNHEY and CDR2 is SVGAGI in the germline V gene. V was cut by 3 bases and J by 1 base, with 9 bases left in between. The CDR3 loop reads CASSYFTGNTEAFF. CDR3 nucleotide sequence: TGTGCCAGCAGTTATTTTACGGGGAACACTGAAGCTTTCTTT.

As regards this clone: Germline and junction disagree at one end, which may indicate a read error. The rearrangement joins TRBV12-3 or TRBV12-4 to TRBJ1-3, with TRBD1 as a possible D gene (5 bases). The CDR3 contains 13 residues. The CDR3 DNA sequence: TGTGCCAGCAGTGTACAGGAAGGAATCACCATATATTTT. Protein: CASSVQEGITIYF.

The V call is TRBV19, the J call TRBJ1-1, with a possible D match to TRBD1 (6 bases). The ends were cut back, 6 bases at V and 1 base at J, with 12 bases in the middle. The V gene's germline CDR1 is LNHDA and CDR2 SQIVND (reference sequence). The CDR3 contains 14 residues. CDR3 DNA sequence: TGTGCCAGTAGGCAGGGGATTGGGAACACTGAAGCTTTCTTT. It translates to CASRQGIGNTEAFF.

The chain joins TRBV2 to TRBJ2-2, with D possibly TRBD2 on 5 matching bases. Germline V gene sequence: CDR1 SNHLY, CDR2 FYNNEI. The CDR3 runs to 14 residues. V shed 8 bases and J shed 0 bases, with 10 bases lying between them. In nucleotides, the CDR3 is TGTGCCAGCCAGAGGGCCTCGAACACCGGGGAGCTGTTTTTT. Residues: CASQRASNTGELFF.

This chain joins TRBV9 and TRBJ1-5, with TRBD1 identical over 7 bases. The V gene end was trimmed by 0 bases and the J gene end by 6 bases; junction bases not matched to a gene: 3. Germline loops: CDR1 SGDLS, CDR2 YYNGEE. This CDR3 is 14 amino acids long. The CDR3 coding sequence is TGTGCCAGCAGCGTAGGCCAGGGGGTTCAGCCCCAGCATTTT. The encoded protein is CASSVGQGVQPQHF.

This clone was observed a single time. This CDR3 is CAWSGGQGIPGELFF. DNA of the CDR3: TGTGCCTGGAGTGGGGGACAGGGAATCCCCGGGGAGCTGTTTTTT. This chain uses TRBV30 with TRBJ2-2; 9 nucleotides line up with TRBD1. Germline V gives CDR1 GTSNPN, CDR2 SVGIG (reference sequence). Trimming at V came to 1 base and at J to 6 bases, leaving 6 bases not matched to a gene. This CDR3 is 15 amino acids long.